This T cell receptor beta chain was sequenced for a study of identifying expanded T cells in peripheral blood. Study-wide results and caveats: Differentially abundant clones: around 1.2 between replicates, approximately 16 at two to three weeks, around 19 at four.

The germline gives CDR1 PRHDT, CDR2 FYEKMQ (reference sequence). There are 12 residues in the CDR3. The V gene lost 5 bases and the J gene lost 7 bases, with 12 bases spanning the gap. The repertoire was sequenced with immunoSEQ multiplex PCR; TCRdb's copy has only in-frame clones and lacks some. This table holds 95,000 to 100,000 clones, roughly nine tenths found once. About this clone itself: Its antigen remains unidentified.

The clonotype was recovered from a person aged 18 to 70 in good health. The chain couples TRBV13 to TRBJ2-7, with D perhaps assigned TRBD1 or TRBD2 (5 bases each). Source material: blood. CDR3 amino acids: CASSEGRREQYF. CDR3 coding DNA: TGTGCCAGCAGCGAGGGGCGGAGGGAGCAGTACTTC.